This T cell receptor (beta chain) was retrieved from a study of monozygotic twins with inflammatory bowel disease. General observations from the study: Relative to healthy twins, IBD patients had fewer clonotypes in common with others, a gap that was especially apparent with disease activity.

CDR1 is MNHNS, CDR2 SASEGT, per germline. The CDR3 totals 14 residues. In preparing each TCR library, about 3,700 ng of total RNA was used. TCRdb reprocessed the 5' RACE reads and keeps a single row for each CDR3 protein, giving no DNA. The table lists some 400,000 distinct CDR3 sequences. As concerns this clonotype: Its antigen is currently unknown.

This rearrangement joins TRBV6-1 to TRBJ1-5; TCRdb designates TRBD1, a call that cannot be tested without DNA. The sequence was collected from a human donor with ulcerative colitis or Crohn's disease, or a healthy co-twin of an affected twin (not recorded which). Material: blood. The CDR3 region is CAGGTGGSNQPQHF.